This T cell receptor beta chain was found in a study of blood T cell repertoires in COVID-19. Study summary: Whether acute or convalescent, the COVID-19 samples came from the United States, Italy and Spain.

Authors' processing steps: Reference gene primer amplification gave estimated nucleated cell counts. Measured with immunoSEQ multiplex PCR; TCRdb has only the in-frame clones, and not every one. V, J and clone size are those of that table, while D and trimming were read from the DNA. The sample shows approximately 56,000 clones, roughly 89% of them seen only once. The ends were cut back, 5 bases at V and 3 bases at J, with 13 bases in the middle. Germline values: CDR1 MNHEY, CDR2 SMNVEV (reference sequence). This CDR3 is built from 14 residues. The receptor comes from an elderly man with active or convalescent COVID-19. V gene TRBV27 combines with J gene TRBJ2-5, with D perhaps TRBD2 (5 bases). Sequenced: peripheral blood. This chain's CDR3 is CASSPGGYEETQYF. In DNA form, the CDR3 reads TGTGCCAGCAGTCCTGGCGGGTACGAAGAGACCCAGTACTTC.